The 7 T cell receptor beta chains in this list originate from one sample, sequenced in a study of cytomegalovirus exposure and HLA in healthy donors. The PCR had 60 Vbeta and 13 Jbeta primers. Sequencing was performed with immunoSEQ multiplex PCR; in TCRdb, only in-frame clones are kept and a portion is missing. Here the sample spans some 180,000 clones, 70% to 85% being singletons. The sequenced sample was PBMCs. Every receptor here comes from a girl aged 2 to 10 in good health and CMV-seropositive.

This chain connects TRBV11-3 to TRBJ2-7, with no clear D. V was cut by 5 bases and J by 2 bases, with 16 bases left in between. The CDR3 totals 15 residues. The germline gives CDR1 SGHNT, CDR2 YENEEA. DNA for the CDR3: TGTGCCAGCAGCCCCCTAGGCGGAAGCCCCTACGAGCAGTACTTC. Translated: CASSPLGGSPYEQYF. The variable domain in full, with the rest retrieved from reference TRBV11-3 and TRBJ2-7, is EAGVVQSPRYKIIEKKQPVAFWCNPISGHNTLYWYLQNLGQGPELLIRYENEEAVDDSQLPKDRFSAERLKGVDSTLKIQPAELGDSAVYLCASSPLGGSPYEQYFGPGTRLTVT.

J is TRBJ1-6 and V is TRBV6-1, with D perhaps matching TRBD1 (6 bases). The CDR3 has 20 residues. Germline loops: CDR1 MNHNS, CDR2 SASEGT. V lost 5 bases to trimming and J lost 6 bases, with 29 bases between them. The CDR3 reads CASSQGYTGTRSVGNSPLHF. The DNA for the CDR3 is TGTGCCAGCAGTCAAGGGTATACGGGGACACGATCCGTGGGTAATTCACCCCTCCACTTT.

The gene calls are TRBV25-1 and TRBJ2-3, with 12 bases fitting TRBD2. This CDR3 has 15 amino acids. Per the germline V gene, CDR1 is MGHDK and CDR2 is SYGVNS. V was pared by 4 bases and J by 3 bases, with 2 bases of the junction left unmatched. CDR3 sequence reads: CASSASGGATDTQYF. The CDR3 DNA follows: TGTGCCAGCAGTGCTAGCGGGGGGGCAACAGATACGCAGTATTTT.

This chain links TRBV4-2 with TRBJ2-5; D might be TRBD2 (5 bases). The CDR3 runs 14 residues. V gave up 3 bases and J gave up 4 bases, with 12 bases separating them. CDR1 is LGHNA and CDR2 is YNFKEQ in the germline V gene. The CDR3 here is CASSQEIEGETQYF. CDR3 DNA sequence: TGTGCCAGCAGCCAGGAGATAGAGGGAGAGACCCAGTACTTC.

The V call is TRBV4-1, the J call TRBJ2-3; TRBD1 might be the D (5 bases). From germline, CDR1 is MGHRA and CDR2 YSYEKL. This CDR3 comprises 17 residues. V was trimmed by 0 bases and J by 1 base, leaving 14 bases between them. The CDR3 loop reads CASSQDGVQGGTDTQYF. In DNA, the CDR3 is TGCGCCAGCAGCCAAGACGGAGTTCAAGGGGGCACAGATACGCAGTATTTT.

The chain is built from TRBV5-4 and TRBJ2-7; 7 bases line up with TRBD1. The V gene end was trimmed by 0 bases and the J gene end by 4 bases; junction bases not matched to a gene: 4. CDR3 length: 14 residues. Per the germline V gene, CDR1 is SGHNT and CDR2 is YYREEE (reference sequence). The CDR3 is CASSLGSGGYEQYF. Written as DNA, the CDR3 is TGTGCCAGCAGCTTGGGGTCAGGGGGTTACGAGCAGTACTTC. Full variable domain (outside the CDR3, taken from reference TRBV5-4 and TRBJ2-7): ETGVTQSPTHLIKTRGQQVTLRCSSQSGHNTVSWYQQALGQGPQFIFQYYREEENGRGNFPPRFSGLQFPNYSSELNVNALELDDSALYLCASSLGSGGYEQYFGPGTRLTVT.

Written as DNA, the CDR3 is TGTGCCAGCAGTGATCGGGGTCGTGTGGATGGCTACACCTTC. It codes for CASSDRGRVDGYTF. This sequence joins TRBV6-1 and TRBJ1-2; D remains unclear. Deletions cut 3 bases from V and 6 bases from J, with 14 bases between. The germline V gene encodes CDR1 MNHNS and CDR2 SASEGT. This CDR3 contains 14 residues.